A selection of T cell receptor beta chains follows, all from one sample in a study of blood T cells in healthy people across ages. Via MiXCR, TCRdb re-called the 5' RACE reads, giving one row per CDR3 protein. The sample carries 1.5 million to 2 million distinct CDR3 sequences, approximately 30% recorded once. Input material: blood. The receptors shown here come from a woman in her 30s in good health. The CDR3 runs from the conserved cysteine through the conserved F or W. The D gene is left open where the match is weak. Size values are once, few and many counts, or a class for expanded clones, and some rows have none.

cdr3_nt cdr3_aa d_call cdr3_length v_call clone_size j_call
TGCGCCAGCGGCCAAGTTTCAGGGTCCTACGAGCAGTACTTC CASGQVSGSYEQYF NA 14 TRBV4-1 NA TRBJ2-7
TGTGCCCCCCCCGGGGGCTCTGGGGCCAACGTCCTGACTTTC CAPPGGSGANVLTF NA 14 TRBV12-3/TRBV12-4 NA TRBJ2-6
TGCGCCAGCAGCTTGTGGGGGACTAGCGGGGGTAATGAGCAGTTCTTC CASSLWGTSGGNEQFF TRBD2 16 TRBV5-1 NA TRBJ2-1
TGCAGTGCTAGAGTTAGTGGGGACACCGACTATGGCTACACCTTC CSARVSGDTDYGYTF NA 15 TRBV20-1 few TRBJ1-2
TGCAGTGCTAGAGAGGCGCCGGTTACCACCCTCCACTTT CSAREAPVTTLHF NA 13 TRBV20-1 few TRBJ1-6
TGTGCCAGCAGTTACTCGCTCCCGGGACGCCACTACAATGAGCAGTTCTTC CASSYSLPGRHYNEQFF NA 17 TRBV6-5 many TRBJ2-1
TGTGCCAGCAGTGCGGCAGGGGTCGGCAATCAGCCCCAGCATTTT CASSAAGVGNQPQHF NA 15 TRBV12-3/TRBV12-4 once TRBJ1-5
TGTGCCAGCAGCTTATTGGGGCTGAAAGACACAGATACGCAGTATTTT CASSLLGLKDTDTQYF NA 16 TRBV7-8 once TRBJ2-3
TGTGCCAGCAGCAGACACCAGGGCTATAATTCACCCCTCCACTTT CASSRHQGYNSPLHF NA 15 TRBV6-5 few TRBJ1-6
TGTGCCAGCAGCTTGGGCCCCGGCTCGGGGGGGCACGAGCAGTACTTC CASSLGPGSGGHEQYF TRBD2 16 TRBV11-2 NA TRBJ2-7
TGTGCCAGCAGTTGGCAGGGAAGAGGAAACACCATATATTTT CASSWQGRGNTIYF NA 14 TRBV7-9 NA TRBJ1-3
TGTGCCAGCAGCCCAGCTACGCCGGCGGGCCCCACAGATACGCAGTATTTT CASSPATPAGPTDTQYF NA 17 TRBV4-2 NA TRBJ2-3
TGCAGTGCTAGAGATCAAATGGGAATGCAGCCCCAGCATTTT CSARDQMGMQPQHF NA 14 TRBV20-1 NA TRBJ1-5
TGCGCCAGCAGCCTTTCAGGGGGCCCCCGGGGGTCCCAGCATTTT CASSLSGGPRGSQHF TRBD1 15 TRBV5-1 NA TRBJ1-5
TGTGCCAGCAGTGAAGCTCTGCTGGATACGCAGTATTTT CASSEALLDTQYF NA 13 TRBV6-1 once TRBJ2-3
TGTGCCAGCAGTTACCGGACAGGGAGGAATCAGCCCCAGCATTTT CASSYRTGRNQPQHF TRBD1 15 TRBV6-2/TRBV6-3 few TRBJ1-5
TGTGCCAGCAGTGGAGGAGGGCATAACACTGAAGCTTTCTTT CASSGGGHNTEAFF NA 14 TRBV2 NA TRBJ1-1
TGTGCCAGCAGCGTAGCGGGGGACAGGAATTACAATGAGCAGTTCTTC CASSVAGDRNYNEQFF TRBD1 16 TRBV9 NA TRBJ2-1
TGTGCCAGCGGTCAAGACCTTTCCAGGCCCCAGCATTTT CASGQDLSRPQHF NA 13 TRBV2 NA TRBJ1-5
TGTGCCAGCAGCGGGGCGGGCGAGCAGTACTTC CASSGAGEQYF NA 11 TRBV7-8 many TRBJ2-7
TGCAGCGTTGAAGATGAAGGTAGAATCACTGAAGCTTTCTTT CSVEDEGRITEAFF NA 14 TRBV29-1 NA TRBJ1-1
TGCGCCAGCAGCTTGAATGCGCCTTCCTACAATGAGCAGTTCTTC CASSLNAPSYNEQFF NA 15 TRBV5-1 NA TRBJ2-1
TGTGCCAGCAGGAAACCCAGCCGAAGCTCCTACAATGAGCAGTTCTTC CASRKPSRSSYNEQFF NA 16 TRBV6-5 few TRBJ2-1
TGCAGCGCCTTACAGGGGGAAGCTGGCTACACCTTC CSALQGEAGYTF TRBD1 12 TRBV29-1 many TRBJ1-2
TGTGCCAGCAGTCCAGTGGGTACTGGAAACACCATATATTTT CASSPVGTGNTIYF NA 14 TRBV12-3/TRBV12-4 NA TRBJ1-3
TGCGCCAGCAGCCTCCAGTGGGCTATCCTACCCTACGAGCAGTACTTC CASSLQWAILPYEQYF NA 16 TRBV4-1 few TRBJ2-7
TGTGCCACACCCGGGTCTGGGGCCAACGTCCTGACTTTC CATPGSGANVLTF NA 13 TRBV18 few TRBJ2-6
TGTGCCAGCAGCTTCCGAATGACTAGCGGGGACACAGATACGCAGTATTTT CASSFRMTSGDTDTQYF TRBD2 17 TRBV7-2 NA TRBJ2-3
TGTGCCAGCAGTTTAAGGCGGGGGAGGGTCCCGGGGTCGGCTTTCTTT CASSLRRGRVPGSAFF NA 16 TRBV12-3/TRBV12-4 few TRBJ1-1
TGTGCCAGCAGAGATACCGGGACAGGGACGGTCTACAATGAGCAGTTCTTC CASRDTGTGTVYNEQFF TRBD1 17 TRBV2 NA TRBJ2-1
TGTGCCAGCAGTGCACAACTCGGACAGGGTGGTGGCTACACCTTC CASSAQLGQGGGYTF TRBD1 15 TRBV6-6 few TRBJ1-2
TGCGCCAGCAGCTTGTGGCCTCAGAACACTGAAGCTTTCTTT CASSLWPQNTEAFF NA 14 TRBV5-1 NA TRBJ1-1
TGTGCCAGCAGTTACTCGATAGGTGGACTCCTCGATGAGCAGTTCTTC CASSYSIGGLLDEQFF NA 16 TRBV6-5 few TRBJ2-1
TGTGCCAGCAGGGGGGACAGTCTAGCCAAAAACATTCAGTACTTC CASRGDSLAKNIQYF TRBD1 15 TRBV6-2/TRBV6-3 NA TRBJ2-4
TGTGCCATCAGGTCTCGGGATGAGCAGTACTTC CAIRSRDEQYF NA 11 TRBV10-3 once TRBJ2-5
TGTGCCAGTAGTATACAGCGGGGGGGCCGGATCAATGAGCAGTTCTTC CASSIQRGGRINEQFF TRBD2 16 TRBV19 few TRBJ2-1
TGTGCCAGCAGCGTAGGGTCCGGGGGCGATTACGAGCAGTACTTC CASSVGSGGDYEQYF NA 15 TRBV9 many TRBJ2-7
TGTGCCAGCAGTTACGCCTTTCGAGCGGGGGGGTACAATGAGCAGTTCTTC CASSYAFRAGGYNEQFF TRBD2 17 TRBV6-5 NA TRBJ2-1
TGCGCCAGCGGCCATGACTCGGACCCCGCAAATGAAAAACTGTTTTTT CASGHDSDPANEKLFF NA 16 TRBV4-3 few TRBJ1-4
TGTGCCAGCAGCCCAAGAGGGACAGTCGATGAAAAACTGTTTTTT CASSPRGTVDEKLFF TRBD1 15 TRBV28 NA TRBJ1-4
TGTGCCAGCAGCTCCGGACTAGCGGGGATCACAGATACGCAGTATTTT CASSSGLAGITDTQYF TRBD2 16 TRBV5-6 many TRBJ2-3
TGTGCCAGCAGCTCACCCGTATCAGCGAACACTGAAGCTTTCTTT CASSSPVSANTEAFF NA 15 TRBV7-9 few TRBJ1-1
TGCGCCAGCAGTGTCGGGGGGCTAGATATGGACACCGGGGAGCTGTTTTTT CASSVGGLDMDTGELFF NA 17 TRBV10-2 many TRBJ2-2
TGTGCCAGCAGTTACTCGTGGCAGGGTAGTCAGCCCCAGCATTTT CASSYSWQGSQPQHF NA 15 TRBV6-5 many TRBJ1-5
TGCGCCAGCAGCCAACTAGCGGGAGGGCCTGGTGACTACGAGCAGTACTTC CASSQLAGGPGDYEQYF TRBD2 17 TRBV4-1 many TRBJ2-7